A single sample gave rise to the 2 T cell receptor beta chains below, sequenced in a study of cytomegalovirus exposure and HLA in healthy donors. Vbeta (60) and Jbeta (13) primers were used in the PCR. TCRdb's copy holds only in-frame clones and misses some; the assay was immunoSEQ multiplex PCR. The table lists about 160,000 clones, about 71% of them singletons. The sequenced material came from PBMCs. The receptors were sampled from a woman in her twenties or thirties in good health and CMV-seronegative.

The chain recombines TRBV27 with TRBJ1-2, with D uncertain. The CDR3 has 13 residues. Germline CDR1 and CDR2: MNHEY and SMNVEV (reference sequence). V was shortened by 6 bases and J by 2 bases, with 10 bases between the two germline ends. Written as DNA, the CDR3 is TGTGCCAGCAGATCTAGAATGAACTATGGCTACACCTTC. This codes for CASRSRMNYGYTF.

The chain combines TRBV7-8 with TRBJ1-5; D perhaps matches TRBD1 (5 bases). V was cut by 5 bases and J by 4 bases, with 12 bases left in between. Per germline, CDR1 SGHVS and CDR2 FQNEAQ. The CDR3 sequence is 14 residues long. CDR3 residues: CASSQPSGNQPQHF. The DNA for the CDR3 is TGTGCCAGCAGCCAACCCTCAGGGAATCAGCCCCAGCATTTT.